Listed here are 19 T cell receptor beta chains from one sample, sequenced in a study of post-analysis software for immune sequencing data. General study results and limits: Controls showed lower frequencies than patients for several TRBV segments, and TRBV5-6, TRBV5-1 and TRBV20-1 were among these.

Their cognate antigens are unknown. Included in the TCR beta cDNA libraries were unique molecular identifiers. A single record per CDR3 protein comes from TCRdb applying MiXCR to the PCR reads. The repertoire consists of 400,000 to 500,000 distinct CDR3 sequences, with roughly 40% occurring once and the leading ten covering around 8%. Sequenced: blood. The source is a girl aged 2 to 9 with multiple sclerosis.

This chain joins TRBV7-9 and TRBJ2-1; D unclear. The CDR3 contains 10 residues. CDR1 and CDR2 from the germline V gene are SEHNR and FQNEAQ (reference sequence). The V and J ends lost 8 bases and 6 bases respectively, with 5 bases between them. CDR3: CASSPNEQFF. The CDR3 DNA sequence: TGTGCCAGCTCACCCAATGAGCAGTTCTTC.

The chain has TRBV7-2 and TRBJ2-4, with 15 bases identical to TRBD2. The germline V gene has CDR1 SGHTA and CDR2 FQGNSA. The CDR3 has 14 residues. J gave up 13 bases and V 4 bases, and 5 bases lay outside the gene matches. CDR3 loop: CASSSGLAGGRQYF. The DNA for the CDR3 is TGTGCCAGCAGCTCCGGACTAGCGGGAGGGAGGCAGTACTTC.

The CDR3 DNA reads TGTGCCAGCAGCCCCGGGACAAGAGGTTCACCCCTCCACTTT. Amino acid sequence: CASSPGTRGSPLHF. The chain recombines TRBV12-3 or TRBV12-4 with TRBJ1-6, with a tentative D call TRBD1 (6 bases). Trimming took 6 bases from V and 9 from J, leaving 15 bases between them. CDR3 length: 14 residues.

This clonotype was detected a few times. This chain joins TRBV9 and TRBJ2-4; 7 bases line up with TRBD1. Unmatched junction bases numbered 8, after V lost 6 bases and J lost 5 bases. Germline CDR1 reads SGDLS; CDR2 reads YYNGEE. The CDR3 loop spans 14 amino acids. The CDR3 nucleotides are TGTGCCAGCAAAGGGGGCCAGGGTGAAAACATTCAGTACTTC. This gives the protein CASKGGQGENIQYF.

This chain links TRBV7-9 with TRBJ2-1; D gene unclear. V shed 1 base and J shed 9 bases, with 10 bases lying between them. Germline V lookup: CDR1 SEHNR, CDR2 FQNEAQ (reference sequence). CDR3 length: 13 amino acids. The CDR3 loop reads CASSLDSAVEQFF. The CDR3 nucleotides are TGTGCCAGCAGCTTAGACTCCGCTGTTGAGCAGTTCTTC.

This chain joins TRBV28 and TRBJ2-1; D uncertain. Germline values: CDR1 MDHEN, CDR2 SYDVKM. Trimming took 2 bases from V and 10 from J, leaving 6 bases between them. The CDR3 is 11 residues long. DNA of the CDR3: TGTGCCAGCAGTTTAATCTCGGAGCAGTTCTTC. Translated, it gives CASSLISEQFF.

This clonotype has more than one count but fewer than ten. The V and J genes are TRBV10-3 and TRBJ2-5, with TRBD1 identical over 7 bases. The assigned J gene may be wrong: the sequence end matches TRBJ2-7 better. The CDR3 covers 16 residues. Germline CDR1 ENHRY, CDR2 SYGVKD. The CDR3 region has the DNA TGTGCCATCAGTGACCCGCGGACAGGAGCTACCAACGAGCAGTACTTC. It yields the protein CAISDPRTGATNEQYF.

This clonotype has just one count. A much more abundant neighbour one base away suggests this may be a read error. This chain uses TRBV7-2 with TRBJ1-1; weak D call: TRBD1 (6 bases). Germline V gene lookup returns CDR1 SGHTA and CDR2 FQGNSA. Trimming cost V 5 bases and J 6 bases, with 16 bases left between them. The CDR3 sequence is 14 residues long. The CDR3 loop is CASSLPGQSAEAFF. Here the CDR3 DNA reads TGTGCCAGCAGCCTCCCAGGACAGAGCGCTGAAGCTTTCTTT.

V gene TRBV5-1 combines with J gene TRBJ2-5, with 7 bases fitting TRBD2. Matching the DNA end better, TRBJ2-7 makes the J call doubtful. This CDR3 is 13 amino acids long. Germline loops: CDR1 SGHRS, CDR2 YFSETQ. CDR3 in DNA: TGCGCCAGCAGCTTGGCCGGGAGGAACGAGCAGTACTTC. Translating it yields CASSLAGRNEQYF.

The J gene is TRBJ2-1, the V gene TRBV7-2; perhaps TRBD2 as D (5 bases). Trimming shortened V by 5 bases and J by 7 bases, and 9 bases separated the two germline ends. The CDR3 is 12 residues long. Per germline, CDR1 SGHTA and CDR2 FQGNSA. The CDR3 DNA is TGTGCCAGCAGCAGGACGGGGAATGAGCAGTTCTTC. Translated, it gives CASSRTGNEQFF.

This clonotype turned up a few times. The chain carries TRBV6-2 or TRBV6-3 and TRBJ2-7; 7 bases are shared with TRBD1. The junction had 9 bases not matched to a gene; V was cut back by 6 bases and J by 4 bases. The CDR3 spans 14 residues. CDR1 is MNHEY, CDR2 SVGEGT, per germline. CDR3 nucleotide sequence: TGTGCCAGCAGGGGACAGTATCTTGGATACGAGCAGTACTTC. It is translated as CASRGQYLGYEQYF.

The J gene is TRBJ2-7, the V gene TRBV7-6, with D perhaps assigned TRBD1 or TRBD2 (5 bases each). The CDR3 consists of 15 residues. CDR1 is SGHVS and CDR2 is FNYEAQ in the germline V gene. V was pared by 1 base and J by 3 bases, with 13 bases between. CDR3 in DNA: TGTGCCAGCAGCTTAGAAACGGGGCCAGGCTACGAGCAGTACTTC. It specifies CASSLETGPGYEQYF.

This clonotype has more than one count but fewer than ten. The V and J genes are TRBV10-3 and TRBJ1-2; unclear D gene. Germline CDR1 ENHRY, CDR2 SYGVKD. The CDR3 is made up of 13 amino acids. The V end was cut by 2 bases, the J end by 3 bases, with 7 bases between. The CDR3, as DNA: TGTGCCATCAGTGAGGGGAGTTACTATGGCTACACCTTC. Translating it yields CAISEGSYYGYTF.

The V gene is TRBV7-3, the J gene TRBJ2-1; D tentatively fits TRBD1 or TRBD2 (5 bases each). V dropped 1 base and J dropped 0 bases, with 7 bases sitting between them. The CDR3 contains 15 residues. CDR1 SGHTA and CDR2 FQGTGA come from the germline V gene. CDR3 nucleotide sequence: TGTGCCAGCAGCTTAATGGGGGTCTCCTACAATGAGCAGTTCTTC. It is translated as CASSLMGVSYNEQFF.

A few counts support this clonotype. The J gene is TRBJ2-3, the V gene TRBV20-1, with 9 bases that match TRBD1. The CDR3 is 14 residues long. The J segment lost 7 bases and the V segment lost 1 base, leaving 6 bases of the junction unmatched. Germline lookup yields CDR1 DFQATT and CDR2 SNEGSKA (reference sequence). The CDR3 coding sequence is TGCAGTGCTAGAGGAGGGACAGGGTTGAATACGCAGTATTTT. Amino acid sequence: CSARGGTGLNTQYF.

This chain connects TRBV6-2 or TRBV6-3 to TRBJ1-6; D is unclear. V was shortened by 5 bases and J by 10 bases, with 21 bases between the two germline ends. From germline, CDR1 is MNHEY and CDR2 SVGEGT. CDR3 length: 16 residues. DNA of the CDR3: TGTGCCAGCAGTCCGACTCGAGGAATTGACGGATCACCCCTCCACTTT. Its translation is CASSPTRGIDGSPLHF.

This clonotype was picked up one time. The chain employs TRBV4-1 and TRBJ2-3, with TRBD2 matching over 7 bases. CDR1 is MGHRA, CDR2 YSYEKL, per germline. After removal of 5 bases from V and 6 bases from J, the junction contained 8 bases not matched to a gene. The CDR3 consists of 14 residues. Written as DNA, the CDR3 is TGCGCCAGCAGCAACCTACTAGCGTCGGATACGCAGTATTTT. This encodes CASSNLLASDTQYF.

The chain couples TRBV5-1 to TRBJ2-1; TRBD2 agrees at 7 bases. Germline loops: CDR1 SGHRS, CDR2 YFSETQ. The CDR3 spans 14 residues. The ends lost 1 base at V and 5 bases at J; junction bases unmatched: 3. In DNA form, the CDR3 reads TGCGCCAGCAGCTTGTGGGCGGGAGACAATGAGCAGTTCTTC. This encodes CASSLWAGDNEQFF.

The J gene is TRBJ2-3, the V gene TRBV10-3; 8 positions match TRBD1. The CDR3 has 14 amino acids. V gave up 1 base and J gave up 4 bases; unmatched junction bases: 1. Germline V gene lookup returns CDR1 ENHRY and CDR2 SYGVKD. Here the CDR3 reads CAISEYRGADTQYF. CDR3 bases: TGTGCCATCAGTGAGTACAGGGGGGCAGATACGCAGTATTTT.